One and the same sample provided the 27 T cell receptor beta chains below, sequenced in a study of OX40 agonist ivuxolimab in advanced cancers. Libraries were prepared by immunoSEQ multiplex PCR; TCRdb keeps only in-frame clonotypes and omits some of them. The repertoire consists of about 67,000 clones, with 70% to 90% occurring once and the leading ten covering roughly 2%. Sequencing used CD4+ or CD8+ T cells sorted from blood, obtained in a trial of the OX40 agonist ivuxolimab. All receptors derive from an adult with an advanced solid tumor such as melanoma, head and neck, liver or kidney cancer.

This clone has more than one count but fewer than ten. J is TRBJ2-2 and V is TRBV5-1; D not resolved. CDR3 length: 14 amino acids. Trimming removed 5 bases from V and 1 base from J, with 9 bases in between. Germline assignment: CDR1 SGHRS and CDR2 YFSETQ. This CDR3 reads CASSYPRNTGELFF. The CDR3, as DNA: TGCGCCAGCAGTTACCCTAGGAACACCGGGGAGCTGTTTTTT.

J is TRBJ2-5 and V is TRBV14; 9 nucleotides agree with TRBD1. V shed 0 bases, J shed 2 bases, and the junction held 7 bases outside the gene matches. Germline CDR1 reads SGHDN; CDR2 reads FVKESK. The CDR3 has 17 amino acids. CDR3 DNA: TGTGCCAGCAGCCAAGATAAGTACAGGGGGCCACAAGAGACCCAGTACTTC. This gives the protein CASSQDKYRGPQETQYF. Full variable domain (rest looked up from reference TRBV14 and TRBJ2-5): EAGVTQFPSHSVIEKGQTVTLRCDPISGHDNLYWYRRVMGKEIKFLLHFVKESKQDESGMPNNRFLAERTGGTYSTLKVQPAELEDSGVYFCASSQDKYRGPQETQYFGPGTRLLVL.

The gene calls are TRBV7-2 and TRBJ1-5; TRBD1 might be the D (5 bases). Looked up from germline, CDR1 is SGHTA and CDR2 is FQGNSA. CDR3 length: 15 amino acids. V lost 5 bases, J lost 0 bases, and 11 bases lay in between. Here the CDR3 reads CASSTRRDSNQPQHF. In DNA, the CDR3 is TGTGCCAGCAGCACCCGCAGGGATAGCAATCAGCCCCAGCATTTT.

The chain carries TRBV5-1 and TRBJ2-1; D is possibly TRBD1 (5 bases). The germline V gene encodes CDR1 SGHRS and CDR2 YFSETQ. Trimming cost V 0 bases and J 9 bases, with 10 bases left between them. The CDR3 consists of 13 residues. The CDR3 DNA is TGCGCCAGCAGCTTGGCCCAGGGCGGTGAGCAGTTCTTC. It specifies CASSLAQGGEQFF.

The chain joins TRBV5-1 to TRBJ1-4; tentatively, D is TRBD1 (6 bases). The CDR3 contains 13 residues. Germline V gene lookup returns CDR1 SGHRS and CDR2 YFSETQ. V gave up 2 bases and J gave up 10 bases, with 12 bases separating them. CDR3: CASSFNREGKLFF. The CDR3 DNA reads TGCGCCAGCAGCTTTAACAGGGAGGGAAAACTGTTTTTT.

This clone was picked up a small number of times. V gene TRBV30 combines with J gene TRBJ2-7; 7 bases match TRBD2. CDR3 length: 16 residues. Germline V CDR1 and CDR2: GTSNPN, SVGIG (reference sequence). J gave up 1 base and V 0 bases, and 9 bases lay outside the gene matches. The DNA for the CDR3 is TGTGCCTGGAGTGTACTGTGGGAGGGTTATTCCTACGAGCAGTACTTC. Residues: CAWSVLWEGYSYEQYF.

The V gene is TRBV6-1, the J gene TRBJ1-1, with a tentative D call TRBD1 (5 bases). The CDR3 has 15 amino acids. Germline V lookup: CDR1 MNHNS, CDR2 SASEGT. V gave up 9 bases and J gave up 0 bases, with 17 bases separating them. CDR3 coding DNA: TGTGCCAGTTACCCCCGCGACAGACTGAACACTGAAGCTTTCTTT. It codes for CASYPRDRLNTEAFF.

The gene calls are TRBV28 and TRBJ2-6; perhaps TRBD2 as D (6 bases). The germline gives CDR1 MDHEN, CDR2 SYDVKM. CDR3 length equals 14 residues. The V and J ends lost 7 bases and 2 bases respectively, with 9 bases between them. In DNA form, the CDR3 reads TGTGCCAGCATTCCGGGGGCTGGGGCCAACGTCCTGACTTTC. Translating it yields CASIPGAGANVLTF.

The chain couples TRBV4-2 to TRBJ2-7; a possible D gene is TRBD2 (5 bases). This CDR3 has 14 amino acids. V was trimmed by 4 bases and J by 2 bases, leaving 12 bases between them. Germline CDR1 LGHNA, CDR2 YNFKEQ. CDR3 coding DNA: TGTGCCAGCAGCCCCCGTCCGGGGACCTACGAGCAGTACTTC. Its protein product is CASSPRPGTYEQYF.

The rearrangement joins TRBV7-9 to TRBJ2-1; D remains ambiguous. This CDR3 region has 12 residues. V lost 5 bases, J lost 9 bases, and 11 bases lay in between. Germline V lookup: CDR1 SEHNR, CDR2 FQNEAQ (reference sequence). Written as DNA, the CDR3 is TGTGCCAGCAGCCTTGGGGTGTCTGAGCAGTTCTTC. Protein product: CASSLGVSEQFF.

The chain links TRBV10-3 to TRBJ2-7, with TRBD1 identical over 7 bases. V lost 2 bases to trimming and J lost 4 bases; unmatched junction nucleotides: 5. Germline V gene data show CDR1 as ENHRY and CDR2 as SYGVKD. The CDR3 runs 14 residues. The CDR3, as DNA: TGTGCCATCAGTGAGGTCAGGGGGTCGTACGAGCAGTACTTC. Amino acid sequence: CAISEVRGSYEQYF.

Notes on this clone: The sample carries other DNA sequences with the same CDR3. The V call is TRBV27, the J call TRBJ1-6, with D maybe TRBD1 (5 bases). The germline V gene has CDR1 MNHEY and CDR2 SMNVEV (reference sequence). Deletions cut 2 bases from V and 5 bases from J, with 10 bases between. The CDR3 is 15 amino acids. The CDR3 here is CASSLPRDHNSPLHF. CDR3 sequence (DNA): TGTGCCAGCAGTTTACCTCGGGACCATAATTCACCCCTCCACTTT.

The chain is built from TRBV5-1 and TRBJ2-7; D remains ambiguous. V was cut by 1 base and J by 5 bases, with 13 bases left in between. Germline lookup yields CDR1 SGHRS and CDR2 YFSETQ. The CDR3 spans 14 residues. CDR3 DNA sequence: TGCGCCAGCAGCTTGCGAGCCGTGAGCGACGAGCAGTACTTC. Translated, it gives CASSLRAVSDEQYF.

This chain joins TRBV9 and TRBJ1-1; the D is unclear. Trimming shortened V by 1 base and J by 6 bases, and 10 bases separated the two germline ends. Germline V gene lookup returns CDR1 SGDLS and CDR2 YYNGEE. The CDR3 is 13 residues long. This chain's CDR3 is CASSVQANAEAFF. CDR3 DNA sequence: TGTGCCAGCAGCGTACAGGCCAATGCTGAAGCTTTCTTT.

This rearrangement joins TRBV11-2 to TRBJ2-5; D uncertain. V was cut by 0 bases and J by 7 bases, with 12 bases left in between. This CDR3 is 14 amino acids long. The germline V gene encodes CDR1 SGHAT and CDR2 FQNNGV. The CDR3 DNA reads as TGTGCCAGCAGCTTAGATGGGTGGTCTCGGACCCAGTACTTC. Residues: CASSLDGWSRTQYF.

The V and J genes are TRBV14 and TRBJ2-3; TRBD2 agrees at 8 bases. The CDR3 consists of 16 residues. Germline V CDR1 and CDR2: SGHDN, FVKESK. With 4 bases clipped from V and 4 bases from J, the junction kept 10 bases outside the gene matches. CDR3 region: CASSPISSGWADTQYF. The CDR3, as DNA: TGTGCCAGCAGCCCGATCTCTAGCGGGTGGGCAGATACGCAGTATTTT.

The chain combines TRBV19 with TRBJ2-5; possibly TRBD2 for D (6 bases). Germline V CDR1 and CDR2: LNHDA, SQIVND (reference sequence). The CDR3 has 17 amino acids. Between the trimmed V and J ends, which lost 9 bases and 4 bases, there was a span of 27 bases. The CDR3 sequence is CARIVRGKRRGGETQYF. The CDR3 nucleotides read TGTGCCAGAATAGTACGGGGGAAGAGGAGGGGCGGAGAGACCCAGTACTTC.

CDR3 sequence: CASGRVGGYEQYF. CDR3 sequence (DNA): TGTGCCAGTGGCCGGGTCGGAGGATACGAGCAGTACTTC. The chain has TRBV6-1 and TRBJ2-7; TRBD2 might be the D (5 bases). The CDR3 length is 13 residues. Germline CDR1 is MNHNS and CDR2 is SASEGT. V was trimmed by 9 bases and J by 4 bases, leaving 16 bases between them.

The V call is TRBV6-5, the J call TRBJ2-7, with D perhaps TRBD1 (6 bases). This CDR3 is 13 amino acids long. Germline V gene lookup returns CDR1 MNHEY and CDR2 SVGAGI. V was trimmed by 4 bases and J by 3 bases, leaving 10 bases between them. CDR3: CASSSDSHYEQYF. CDR3 nucleotides: TGTGCCAGCAGTTCGGACAGCCACTACGAGCAGTACTTC.

CDR3 protein: CASSPPRGLGGYTF. The CDR3 DNA reads as TGTGCCAGCTCACCCCCGAGAGGACTCGGTGGCTACACCTTC. The genes are TRBV18 and TRBJ1-2, with unresolved D. CDR3 length equals 14 residues. Germline values: CDR1 KGHSH, CDR2 LQKENI. The V end lost 3 bases, the J end lost 7 bases, and 15 bases lay between the germline ends.

The genes are TRBV5-8 and TRBJ2-3; 9 bases line up with TRBD1. Germline CDR1 SGHTS, CDR2 YDEGEE. With V trimmed by 1 base and J by 3 bases, 3 bases remained unmatched. The CDR3 covers 15 residues. The CDR3 loop reads CASSLYRGQTDTQYF. The CDR3 DNA reads as TGTGCCAGCAGCTTGTACAGGGGGCAGACAGATACGCAGTATTTT.

The chain carries TRBV30 and TRBJ1-1, with TRBD1 as a possible D gene (6 bases). V lost 4 bases, J lost 1 base, and 10 bases lay in between. The CDR3 sequence is 13 residues long. Germline loops: CDR1 GTSNPN, CDR2 SVGIG (reference sequence). CDR3 amino acids: CAWTRGPNTEAFF. The CDR3 DNA follows: TGTGCCTGGACCAGGGGTCCGAACACTGAAGCTTTCTTT.

V is TRBV28 and J is TRBJ2-7, with D possibly matching TRBD2 (5 bases). Trimming took 6 bases from V and 6 from J, leaving 12 bases between them. From germline, CDR1 is MDHEN and CDR2 SYDVKM. The CDR3 is 12 amino acids. CDR3 protein: CASRLGRFEQYF. The CDR3 region has the DNA TGTGCCAGCAGACTAGGACGTTTCGAGCAGTACTTC.

The chain recombines TRBV7-9 with TRBJ2-4, with TRBD2 identical over 9 bases. The V gene's germline CDR1 is SEHNR and CDR2 FQNEAQ (reference sequence). V trimming: 8 bases; J trimming: 7 bases; junction bases outside the gene matches: 12. This CDR3 is 15 amino acids long. CDR3 in DNA: TGTGCCAGCCGCCCCGCTAGCGGGACTATCAACATTCAGTACTTC. It specifies CASRPASGTINIQYF. Full variable domain (remainder filled in from reference TRBV7-9 and TRBJ2-4): DTGVSQNPRHKITKRGQNVTFRCDPISEHNRLYWYRQTLGQGPEFLTYFQNEAQLEKSRLLSDRFSAERPKGSFSTLEIQRTEQGDSAMYLCASRPASGTINIQYFGAGTRLSVL.

The CDR3 here is CAIMGQGDNEQFF. In DNA, the CDR3 is TGTGCCATCATGGGACAGGGGGACAATGAGCAGTTCTTC. V and J are TRBV10-3 and TRBJ2-1; TRBD1 matches at 11 bases. Germline values: CDR1 ENHRY, CDR2 SYGVKD. CDR3 length equals 13 residues. J lost 5 bases, V lost 7 bases, and 1 base had no gene match.

V gene TRBV28 combines with J gene TRBJ1-2, with no clear D. Trimming pared 9 bases from V and 6 bases from J, leaving 23 bases between. The CDR3 spans 15 residues. Germline-derived CDR1 and CDR2 are MDHEN and SYDVKM. Here the CDR3 reads CASLPRGYLNHGYTF. The CDR3 nucleotides are TGTGCCAGTCTTCCCCGGGGTTACTTGAACCATGGCTACACCTTC.

V is TRBV4-1 and J is TRBJ2-7, with 9 bases lining up with TRBD1. V shed 3 bases and J 3 bases; nucleotides not matched to a gene: 9. This CDR3 spans 16 amino acids. The germline gives CDR1 MGHRA, CDR2 YSYEKL. As DNA, the CDR3 is TGCGCCAGCAGCCATCCCGACAGGGGGGCTGACTACGAGCAGTACTTC. Translation gives CASSHPDRGADYEQYF.